A selection of T cell receptor beta chains follows, all from one sample in a study of identical twins. TCRdb reprocessed the 5' RACE reads via MiXCR and lists one record per CDR3 protein. The table shows fewer than 900,000 distinct CDR3 sequences, with 18% occurring only once. This sample was shared with a second study, whose subject was T cells expressing NK-cell markers.

What was sequenced was PBMCs. These receptors all stem from a woman aged 18-29 years in good health. The CDR3 runs from the conserved cysteine through the conserved F or W. Fields, in order: D gene, V gene, J gene, clone size, CDR3 protein, CDR3 DNA. A D gene is named only where the DNA matches it firmly. Part of the rows lack a size; the others show once, few, many or a class for expanded clones.

D gene: NA; V gene: TRBV7-6; J gene: TRBJ2-3; clone size: NA; CDR3 protein: CASSLQAGRVTDTQYF; CDR3 DNA: TGTGCCAGCAGCTTACAGGCAGGGCGAGTCACAGATACGCAGTATTTT
D gene: NA; V gene: TRBV6-5; J gene: TRBJ2-7; clone size: NA; CDR3 protein: CPSSYSSGSYEQYF; CDR3 DNA: TGTCCCAGCAGTTACTCGTCGGGTAGCTACGAGCAGTACTTC
D gene: NA; V gene: TRBV7-9; J gene: TRBJ1-6; clone size: few; CDR3 protein: CASSPRVPGYSPLHF; CDR3 DNA: TGTGCCAGCAGCCCGAGAGTTCCAGGGTATTCACCCCTCCACTTT
D gene: TRBD2; V gene: TRBV20-1; J gene: TRBJ2-7; clone size: NA; CDR3 protein: CSANLAGGQSSYEQYF; CDR3 DNA: TGCAGTGCTAATTTAGCGGGAGGACAGAGCTCCTACGAGCAGTACTTC
D gene: NA; V gene: TRBV5-1; J gene: TRBJ2-2; clone size: NA; CDR3 protein: CASSLLIGSDTGELFF; CDR3 DNA: TGCGCCAGCAGCCTTCTAATCGGGTCCGACACCGGGGAGCTGTTTTTT
D gene: NA; V gene: TRBV7-6; J gene: TRBJ2-1; clone size: NA; CDR3 protein: CASSLVVGDEQFF; CDR3 DNA: TGTGCCAGCAGCTTAGTGGTTGGAGATGAGCAGTTCTTC
D gene: NA; V gene: TRBV20-1; J gene: TRBJ1-1; clone size: few; CDR3 protein: CSAGGGRSRAFF; CDR3 DNA: TGCAGTGCGGGAGGGGGTCGCTCCAGAGCTTTCTTT
D gene: NA; V gene: TRBV6-5; J gene: TRBJ1-5; clone size: NA; CDR3 protein: CASSYSFSSNQPQHF; CDR3 DNA: TGTGCCAGCAGTTACTCGTTTTCAAGCAATCAGCCCCAGCATTTT
D gene: NA; V gene: TRBV6-5; J gene: TRBJ2-7; clone size: NA; CDR3 protein: CASSYKGPSTSEQYF; CDR3 DNA: TGTGCCAGCAGTTATAAGGGGCCATCCACGTCCGAGCAGTACTTC
D gene: NA; V gene: TRBV3-1; J gene: TRBJ1-5; clone size: NA; CDR3 protein: CASSQVFGQPQHF; CDR3 DNA: TGTGCCAGCAGCCAAGTGTTCGGTCAGCCCCAGCATTTT